These 18 T cell receptor beta chains were sequenced from one sample in a study of graft-versus-host responses after intestinal transplantation. Clones were read by immunoSEQ multiplex PCR, and TCRdb kept only the in-frame ones, dropping some. The sample holds about 54,000 clones, 91% seen once. Specimen: PBMCs, collected around 95 weeks after intestinal transplant. The receptors shown here come from a human patient who received an intestinal transplant, so some T cells may come from the graft donor.

This chain joins TRBV6-6 and TRBJ2-2; no clear D. Germline V CDR1 and CDR2: MNHNY, SVGAGI (reference sequence). V lost 0 bases, J lost 4 bases, and 9 bases lay in between. The CDR3 is 15 residues long. The CDR3 sequence is CASSYSFWGTGELFF. The CDR3 DNA sequence: TGTGCCAGCAGTTACTCGTTTTGGGGCACCGGGGAGCTGTTTTTT.

This clone was observed a single time. J is TRBJ2-3 and V is TRBV12-5; D remains unclear. Trimming shortened V by 7 bases and J by 2 bases, and 10 bases separated the two germline ends. The CDR3 consists of 13 residues. Looked up from germline, CDR1 is LGHNT and CDR2 is FRNRAP. The CDR3 DNA is TGTGCTAGTGCCGGTAGGACCACAGATACGCAGTATTTT. It is translated as CASAGRTTDTQYF.

This chain uses TRBV7-3 with TRBJ2-7; no definite D call. Germline assignment: CDR1 SGHTA and CDR2 FQGTGA. The germline V and J ends were trimmed by 1 base and 6 bases, with 4 bases remaining between them. CDR3 length: 11 amino acids. The CDR3 sequence: CASSLNSEQYF. CDR3 nucleotides: TGTGCCAGCAGCTTAAACTCCGAGCAGTACTTC.

The CDR3 region has the DNA TGTGCCAGCAGTGCATTCGGGACGGTGAACACTGAAGCTTTCTTT. This codes for CASSAFGTVNTEAFF. The chain combines TRBV6-1 with TRBJ1-1; maybe TRBD1 (5 bases). Looked up from germline, CDR1 is MNHNS and CDR2 is SASEGT. This CDR3 has 15 residues. Between the trimmed V and J ends, which lost 4 bases and 0 bases, there was a span of 12 bases.

The chain joins TRBV5-1 to TRBJ1-6; 7 nucleotides line up with TRBD1. J gave up 7 bases and V 5 bases, and 9 bases lay outside the gene matches. Germline V gene sequence: CDR1 SGHRS, CDR2 YFSETQ. The CDR3 is made up of 15 amino acids. CDR3 bases: TGCGCCAGCAGGGTAAACAGGGGAGGGAATTCACCCCTCCACTTT. As protein: CASRVNRGGNSPLHF.

The DNA for the CDR3 is TGTGCCAGTAGTCTCCGGGGGGGGGCTGAAGCTTTCTTT. It encodes CASSLRGGAEAFF. V and J are TRBV19 and TRBJ1-1; tentative D call: TRBD1 (5 bases). Germline assignment: CDR1 LNHDA and CDR2 SQIVND (reference sequence). Trimming removed 5 bases at V and 6 bases at J, with 13 bases between. This CDR3 has 13 residues.

The count of this clone is one. The chain recombines TRBV14 with TRBJ2-5; 10 nucleotides align to TRBD2. This CDR3 is 16 amino acids long. Germline V CDR1 and CDR2: SGHDN, FVKESK. Trimming removed 2 bases from V and 5 bases from J; junction bases left unmatched: 8. Here the CDR3 DNA reads TGTGCCAGCAGCCAACAACCTAGCGGGGGCCGGGAGACCCAGTACTTC. It encodes CASSQQPSGGRETQYF. Filled out from reference TRBV14 and TRBJ2-5, the complete variable domain reads EAGVTQFPSHSVIEKGQTVTLRCDPISGHDNLYWYRRVMGKEIKFLLHFVKESKQDESGMPNNRFLAERTGGTYSTLKVQPAELEDSGVYFCASSQQPSGGRETQYFGPGTRLLVL.

The genes are TRBV9 and TRBJ1-5; a weak D match, TRBD1 (5 bases). The CDR3 contains 13 residues. V was trimmed by 3 bases and J by 4 bases, leaving 8 bases between them. Germline-derived CDR1 and CDR2 are SGDLS and YYNGEE. This CDR3 reads CASSGGENQPQHF. Here the CDR3 DNA reads TGTGCCAGCAGCGGGGGGGAGAATCAGCCCCAGCATTTT.

The chain links TRBV15 to TRBJ2-7; either TRBD1 or TRBD2 may supply D (7 bases each). The V gene lost 0 bases and the J gene lost 2 bases, with 11 bases spanning the gap. This CDR3 has 15 amino acids. Germline V gene lookup returns CDR1 LNHNV and CDR2 YYDKDF (reference sequence). The CDR3 DNA sequence: TGTGCCACCAGCAGAGACAGGGGGGGTACCTACGAGCAGTACTTC. Amino acid sequence: CATSRDRGGTYEQYF. Full variable domain (rest looked up from reference TRBV15 and TRBJ2-7): DAMVIQNPRYQVTQFGKPVTLSCSQTLNHNVMYWYQQKSSQAPKLLFHYYDKDFNNEADTPDNFQSRRPNTSFCFLDIRSPGLGDTAMYLCATSRDRGGTYEQYFGPGTRLTVT.

V gene TRBV29-1 combines with J gene TRBJ1-5, with D uncertain. The V gene lost 4 bases and the J gene lost 4 bases, with 11 bases spanning the gap. The germline V gene encodes CDR1 SQVTM and CDR2 ANQGSEA. The CDR3 is made up of 13 amino acids. The CDR3 loop is CSVGWGNNQPQHF. In DNA, the CDR3 is TGCAGCGTTGGGTGGGGAAATAATCAGCCCCAGCATTTT.

The V call is TRBV29-1, the J call TRBJ2-1; 10 bases are shared with TRBD2. Trimming took 5 bases from V and 8 from J; bases not matched to a gene: 6. CDR1 is SQVTM, CDR2 ANQGSEA, per germline. The CDR3 length is 13 residues. In DNA form, the CDR3 reads TGCAGCGTTCCTAGCGGGGGAGTCGATGAGCAGTTCTTC. This gives the protein CSVPSGGVDEQFF.

V and J are TRBV27 and TRBJ2-6, with a weak D call TRBD1 (6 bases). V dropped 5 bases and J dropped 3 bases, with 8 bases sitting between them. Germline CDR1 is MNHEY and CDR2 is SMNVEV (reference sequence). CDR3 length equals 14 residues. The CDR3 coding sequence is TGTGCCAGCAGTCGAGGGGGTGGGGCCAACGTCCTGACTTTC. Translation: CASSRGGGANVLTF.

A single count supports this clone. The chain employs TRBV9 and TRBJ2-5; 10 positions match TRBD2. V gave up 0 bases and J gave up 1 base; unmatched junction bases: 6. This CDR3 spans 17 amino acids. CDR1 SGDLS and CDR2 YYNGEE come from the germline V gene. The DNA for the CDR3 is TGTGCCAGCAGCGTAGGTGGTAGCGGGGGGTTCCAAGAGACCCAGTACTTC. It yields the protein CASSVGGSGGFQETQYF.

The table lists this clone with a few counts. The chain employs TRBV10-1 and TRBJ1-1, with D possibly matching TRBD1 (6 bases). V lost 4 bases to trimming and J lost 1 base, with 22 bases between them. This CDR3 has 18 residues. Germline V CDR1 and CDR2: WNHNN, SYGVQD (reference sequence). In DNA, the CDR3 is TGCGCCAGCAGTGTTACAGGGTATCCGAAGTCGGAGAACACTGAAGCTTTCTTT. Encoded protein: CASSVTGYPKSENTEAFF.

The J gene is TRBJ1-2, the V gene TRBV30; D unresolved. Germline V lookup: CDR1 GTSNPN, CDR2 SVGIG (reference sequence). The CDR3 covers 15 residues. The CDR3 nucleotides read TGTGCTCGGAGTAAACTTTCGGTAGCTAACTATGGCTACACCTTC. It is translated as CARSKLSVANYGYTF.

J is TRBJ2-2 and V is TRBV27, with D perhaps TRBD1 (6 bases). This CDR3 has 14 residues. The ends were cut back, 8 bases at V and 1 base at J, with 11 bases in the middle. The germline gives CDR1 MNHEY, CDR2 SMNVEV (reference sequence). CDR3: CASRPTGNTGELFF. The CDR3 DNA reads as TGTGCCAGCCGACCGACAGGGAACACCGGGGAGCTGTTTTTT.

The chain uses TRBV11-2 and TRBJ2-5; the match to TRBD1 covers 8 bases. Germline V gene data show CDR1 as SGHAT and CDR2 as FQNNGV. V lost 3 bases and J lost 4; bases outside the gene matches: 7. CDR3 size: 15 residues. CDR3 coding DNA: TGTGCCAGCAGCTTCGGACAGGGCGTTGGAGAGACCCAGTACTTC. It encodes CASSFGQGVGETQYF.

V and J are TRBV2 and TRBJ2-5; D uncertain. CDR3 size: 11 residues. In germline, CDR1 is SNHLY, CDR2 FYNNEI. Trimming removed 3 bases from V and 5 bases from J, with 4 bases in between. The CDR3 DNA reads as TGTGCCAGCAGTGATGGGGAGACCCAGTACTTC. Protein product: CASSDGETQYF. The variable domain in full, with the rest retrieved from reference TRBV2 and TRBJ2-5, is EPEVTQTPSHQVTQMGQEVILRCVPISNHLYFYWYRQILGQKVEFLVSFYNNEISEKSEIFDDQFSVERPDGSNFTLKIRSTKLEDSAMYFCASSDGETQYFGPGTRLLVL.